Described below is a single T cell receptor (beta chain) sequence and its context. The antigen this receptor binds is unknown. No quality values exist for individual bases; no much larger clone is one base distant. The immunoSEQ Assay, a bias-controlled multiplex PCR, was used to amplify TCRbeta CDR3 regions from genomic DNA. The original pipeline was this. Within the assay, amplification of reference gene primers was used to estimate how many nucleated cells each sample contained. Sequence reads were collapsed and filtered to measure the absolute abundance of every unique TCRbeta CDR3 rearrangement. For each sample, productive Simpson clonality was calculated by taking the square root of Simpson's diversity index across productive rearrangements. Entries here come from immuneACCESS through TCRdb and include only in-frame sequences with V and J called. Some clones fail to appear in such tables; in the studies checked, an unresolved V gene covers under half of the shortfall, and the cause of the remainder is unknown. The D gene and trimming were derived from the DNA, and the V and J assignments and clone size from that table. The sample table records around 68,000 clones; around 80% of these occur just once. Together, the top ten hold roughly 10% of the sample.

The data originate from a study of blood T cell repertoires in COVID-19 (dated by TCRdb to the early 2020s). About the investigation overall: Samples from collaborators originated in the United States, Italy and Spain and spanned both the acute and convalescent phases of COVID-19. The material from the prospective study consisted of cDNA or gDNA derived from T cells, B-cell-depleted T cells, or PBMCs. The samples were drawn from the first 160 participants of the ongoing ImmuneRACE study and from some 1,300 subjects provided by 6 global collaborators. The sample metadata nearly always contained a de-identified subject ID, COVID-19 status, age in years and sex. Subjects who had been exposed to COVID-19, were actively infected with it, or had recovered from it provided the deeply sampled blood TCRbeta repertoires that made up the dataset. HLA class I and class II types, where available, came from metadata supplied by the sample provider rather than from assay-based typing. The repertoires were released in a freely available public database intended as a resource for research on the immune response to SARS-CoV-2.

The collaborating institutions used their own protocols to collect whole blood in K2EDTA tubes. Collaborator samples were shipped for TCRbeta analysis as frozen whole blood, isolated PBMCs, or DNA extracted from either sample type. The paper's findings and limits, for the study overall: The amount of clinical and demographic metadata varied by source and participant and was provided uncurated.

Source material: peripheral blood. This receptor was identified in a woman aged 50 to 65 with acute or convalescent COVID-19.

The DNA reads as follows: TGTGCCAGCAGTGAATTGGGCGACAGGGGAAATGAGCAGTTCTTC. It specifies CASSELGDRGNEQFF. The chain uses TRBV25-1 and TRBJ2-1; 8 bases in between match TRBD1. The cysteine opens and the phenylalanine closes a CDR3 of 15 amino acids. Kept here is only the CDR3 DNA, which spans 45 bases and is read in frame from base 1. CDR1 and CDR2 are drawn from the germline V gene: MGHDK, SYGVNS. Relative to germline, V is missing 1 base and J is missing 7 bases, with 6 bases of the junction outside any gene match.